This T cell receptor (beta chain) was found in a study of vaccination effects on CD4 cells after COVID-19. Study-wide background: Every participant took two doses of the BNT162b2 or mRNA-1273 vaccine.

The table came from immunoSEQ multiplex PCR; TCRdb's copy has only in-frame clones and leaves some out. Found here are about 23,000 clones, about 63% of them singletons; the top ten hold roughly 11%. Expansion of antigen-specific CD4+ T cells with viral peptide pools was carried out by the ViraFEST assay before sequencing. Subsequent to roughly 9 days of culture, CD4+ T cells were isolated. Among the vaccine recipients, none had a prior SARS-CoV-2 infection, and nucleocapsid antibodies were negative. IL-2 at 9 to 10 IU/ml and peptides at 8.5 to 10 ug/ml were added to cultured PBMC, about 1.8 million per well. Half of the medium was exchanged for IL-2 medium on both days 3 and 7. Trimming took 1 base from V and 8 from J, leaving 14 bases between them. The CDR3 contains 14 residues. Germline assignment: CDR1 LGHDT and CDR2 YNNKEL (reference sequence). Points from the study as a whole: Cross-reactivity toward common cold coronaviruses was confined to only 1 of 255 vaccine-induced clones in healthy vaccinees.

In the case of this clone: The antigen is undetermined.

The clonotype comes from a human donor who received a COVID-19 vaccine. The chain combines TRBV3-1 (or the pseudogene TRBV3-2) with TRBJ1-2; D is possibly TRBD1 (6 bases). This sample comprised CD4+ T cells from PBMCs cultured with HCoV-NL63 spike peptides, obtained before COVID-19 vaccination. CDR3 amino acids: CASSQGRGREGYTF. CDR3 coding DNA: TGTGCCAGCAGCCAAGGCCGGGGGCGTGAAGGCTACACCTTC.